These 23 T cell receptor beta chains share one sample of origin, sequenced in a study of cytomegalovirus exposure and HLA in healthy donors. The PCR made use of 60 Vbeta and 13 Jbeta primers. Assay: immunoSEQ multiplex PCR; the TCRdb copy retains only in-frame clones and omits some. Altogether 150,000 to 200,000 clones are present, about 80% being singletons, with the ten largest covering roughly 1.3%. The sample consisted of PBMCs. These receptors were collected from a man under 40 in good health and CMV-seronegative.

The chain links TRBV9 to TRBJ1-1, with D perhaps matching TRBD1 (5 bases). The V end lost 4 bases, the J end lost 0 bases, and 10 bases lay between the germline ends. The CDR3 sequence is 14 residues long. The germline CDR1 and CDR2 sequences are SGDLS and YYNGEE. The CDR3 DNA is TGTGCCAGCAGCACCAGGGCGTTGAACACTGAAGCTTTCTTT. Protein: CASSTRALNTEAFF.

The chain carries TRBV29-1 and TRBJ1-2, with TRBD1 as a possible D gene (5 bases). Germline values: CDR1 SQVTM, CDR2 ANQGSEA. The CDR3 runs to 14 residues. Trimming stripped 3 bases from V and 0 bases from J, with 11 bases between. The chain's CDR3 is CSVDNGGANYGYTF. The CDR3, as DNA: TGCAGCGTTGATAACGGGGGGGCTAACTATGGCTACACCTTC.

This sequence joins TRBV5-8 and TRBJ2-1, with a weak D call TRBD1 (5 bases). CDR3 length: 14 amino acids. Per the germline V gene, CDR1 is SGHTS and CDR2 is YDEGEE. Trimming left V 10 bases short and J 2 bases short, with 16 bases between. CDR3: CAAKDSGTYNEQFF. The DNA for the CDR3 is TGTGCCGCAAAAGACAGTGGCACCTACAATGAGCAGTTCTTC.

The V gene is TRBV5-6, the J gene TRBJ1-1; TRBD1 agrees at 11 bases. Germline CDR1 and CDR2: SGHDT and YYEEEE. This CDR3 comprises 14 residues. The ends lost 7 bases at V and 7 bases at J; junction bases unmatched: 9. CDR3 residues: CASCLGQGEIEAFF. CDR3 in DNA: TGTGCCAGCTGTCTGGGACAGGGGGAGATTGAAGCTTTCTTT.

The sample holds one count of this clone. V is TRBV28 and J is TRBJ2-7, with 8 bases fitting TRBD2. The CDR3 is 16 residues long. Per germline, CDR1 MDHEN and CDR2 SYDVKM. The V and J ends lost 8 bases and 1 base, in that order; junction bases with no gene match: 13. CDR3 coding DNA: TGTGCCAGCCAAGCCGTTAGCGGGGAATTATCCTACGAGCAGTACTTC. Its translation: CASQAVSGELSYEQYF. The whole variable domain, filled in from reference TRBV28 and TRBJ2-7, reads DVKVTQSSRYLVKRTGEKVFLECVQDMDHENMFWYRQDPGLGLRLIYFSYDVKMKEKGDIPEGYSVSREKKERFSLILESASTNQTSMYLCASQAVSGELSYEQYFGPGTRLTVT.

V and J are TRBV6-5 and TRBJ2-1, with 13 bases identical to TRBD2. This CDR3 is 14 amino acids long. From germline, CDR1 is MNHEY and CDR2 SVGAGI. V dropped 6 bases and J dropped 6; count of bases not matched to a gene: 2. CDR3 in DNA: TGTGCCAGCAGCGGACTAGCGGGAGTCAATGAGCAGTTCTTC. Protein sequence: CASSGLAGVNEQFF.

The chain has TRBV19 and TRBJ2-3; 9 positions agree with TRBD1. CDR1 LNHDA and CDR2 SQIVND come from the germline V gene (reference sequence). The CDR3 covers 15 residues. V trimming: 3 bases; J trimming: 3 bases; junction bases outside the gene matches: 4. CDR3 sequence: CASSMGDRGTDTQYF. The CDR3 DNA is TGTGCCAGTAGTATGGGAGACAGGGGGACAGATACGCAGTATTTT.

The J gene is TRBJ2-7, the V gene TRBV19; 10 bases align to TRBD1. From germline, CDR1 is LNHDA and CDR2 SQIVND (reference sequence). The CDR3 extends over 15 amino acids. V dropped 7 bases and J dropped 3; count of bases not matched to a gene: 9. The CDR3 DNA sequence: TGTGCCAGTACTAAGGGACAGGGGAACCTCTACGAGCAGTACTTC. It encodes CASTKGQGNLYEQYF.

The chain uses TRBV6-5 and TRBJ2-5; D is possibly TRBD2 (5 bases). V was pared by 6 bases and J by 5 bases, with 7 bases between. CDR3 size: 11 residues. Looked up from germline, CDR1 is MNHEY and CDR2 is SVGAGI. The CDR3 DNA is TGTGCCAGCAGGAGAGGGGAGACCCAGTACTTC. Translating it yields CASRRGETQYF.

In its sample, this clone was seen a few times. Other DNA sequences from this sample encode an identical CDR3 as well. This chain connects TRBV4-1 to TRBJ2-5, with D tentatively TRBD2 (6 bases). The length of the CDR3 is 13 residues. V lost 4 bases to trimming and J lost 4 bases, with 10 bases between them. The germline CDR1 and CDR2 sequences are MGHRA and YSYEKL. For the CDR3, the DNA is TGCGCCAGCAGCCTCGGGACTTTAGAGACCCAGTACTTC. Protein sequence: CASSLGTLETQYF.

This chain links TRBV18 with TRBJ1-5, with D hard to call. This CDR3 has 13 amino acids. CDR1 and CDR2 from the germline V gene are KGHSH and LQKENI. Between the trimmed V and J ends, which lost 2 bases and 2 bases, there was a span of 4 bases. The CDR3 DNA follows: TGTGCCAGCTCACCAGGAGGCAATCAGCCCCAGCATTTT. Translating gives CASSPGGNQPQHF.

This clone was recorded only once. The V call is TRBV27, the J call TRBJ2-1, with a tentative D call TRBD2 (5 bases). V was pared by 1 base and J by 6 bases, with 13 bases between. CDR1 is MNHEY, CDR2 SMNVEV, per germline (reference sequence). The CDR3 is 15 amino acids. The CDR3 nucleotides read TGTGCCAGCAGTTTATTACGGGATACGGCCAATGAGCAGTTCTTC. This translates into CASSLLRDTANEQFF.

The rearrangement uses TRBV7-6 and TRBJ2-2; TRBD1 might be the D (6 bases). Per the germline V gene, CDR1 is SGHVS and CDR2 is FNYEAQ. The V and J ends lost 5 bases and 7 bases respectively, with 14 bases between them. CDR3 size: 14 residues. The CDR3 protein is CASSPTGPIGELFF. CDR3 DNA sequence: TGTGCCAGCAGCCCGACAGGTCCGATCGGGGAGCTGTTTTTT.

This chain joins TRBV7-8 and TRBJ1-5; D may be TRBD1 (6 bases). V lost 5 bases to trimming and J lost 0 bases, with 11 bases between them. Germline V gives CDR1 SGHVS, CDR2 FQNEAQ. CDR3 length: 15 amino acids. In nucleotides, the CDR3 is TGTGCCAGCAGCGGCACAGGGTTTAGCAATCAGCCCCAGCATTTT. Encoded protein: CASSGTGFSNQPQHF.

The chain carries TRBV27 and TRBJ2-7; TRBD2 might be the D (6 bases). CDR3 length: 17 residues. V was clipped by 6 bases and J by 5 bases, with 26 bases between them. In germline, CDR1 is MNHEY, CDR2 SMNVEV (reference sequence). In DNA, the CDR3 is TGTGCCAGCAGCCCGCGGAGGGCGGTTGGGATTCCAAACGAGCAGTACTTC. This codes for CASSPRRAVGIPNEQYF.

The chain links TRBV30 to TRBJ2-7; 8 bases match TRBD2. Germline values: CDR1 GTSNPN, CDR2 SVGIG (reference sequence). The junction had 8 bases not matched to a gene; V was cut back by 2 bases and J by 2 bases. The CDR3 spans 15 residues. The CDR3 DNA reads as TGTGCCTGGAGTCCAGGCGGGGGGAACACCTACGAGCAGTACTTC. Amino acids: CAWSPGGGNTYEQYF.

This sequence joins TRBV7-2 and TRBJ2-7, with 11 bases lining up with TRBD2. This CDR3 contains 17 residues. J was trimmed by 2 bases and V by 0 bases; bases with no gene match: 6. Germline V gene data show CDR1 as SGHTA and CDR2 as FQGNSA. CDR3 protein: CASSLAKTSGAPYEQYF. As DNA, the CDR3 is TGTGCCAGCAGCTTAGCGAAGACTAGCGGGGCCCCCTACGAGCAGTACTTC.

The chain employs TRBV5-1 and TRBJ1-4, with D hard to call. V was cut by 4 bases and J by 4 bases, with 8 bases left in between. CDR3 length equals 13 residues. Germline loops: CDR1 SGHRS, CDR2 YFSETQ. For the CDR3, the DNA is TGCGCCAGCAGCCTAGACCATAATGAAAAACTGTTTTTT. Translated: CASSLDHNEKLFF.

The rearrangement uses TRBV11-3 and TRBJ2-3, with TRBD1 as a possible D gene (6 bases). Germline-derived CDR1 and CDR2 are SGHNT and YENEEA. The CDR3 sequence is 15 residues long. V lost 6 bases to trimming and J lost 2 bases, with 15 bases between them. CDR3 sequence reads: CASSPGQILTDTQYF. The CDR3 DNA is TGTGCCAGCAGTCCTGGACAGATTCTCACAGATACGCAGTATTTT.

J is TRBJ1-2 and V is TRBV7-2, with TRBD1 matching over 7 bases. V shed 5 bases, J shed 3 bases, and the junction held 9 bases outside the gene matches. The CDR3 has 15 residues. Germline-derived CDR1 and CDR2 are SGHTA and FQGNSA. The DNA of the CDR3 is TGTGCCAGCAGCCCCTCGGGGGACAGTTACTATGGCTACACCTTC. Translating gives CASSPSGDSYYGYTF.

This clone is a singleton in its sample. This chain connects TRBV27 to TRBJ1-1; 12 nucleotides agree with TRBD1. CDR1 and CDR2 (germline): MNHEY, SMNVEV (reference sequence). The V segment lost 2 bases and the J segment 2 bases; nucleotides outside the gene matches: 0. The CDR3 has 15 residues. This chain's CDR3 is CASSLGTGGNTEAFF. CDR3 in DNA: TGTGCCAGCAGTTTAGGGACAGGGGGCAACACTGAAGCTTTCTTT.

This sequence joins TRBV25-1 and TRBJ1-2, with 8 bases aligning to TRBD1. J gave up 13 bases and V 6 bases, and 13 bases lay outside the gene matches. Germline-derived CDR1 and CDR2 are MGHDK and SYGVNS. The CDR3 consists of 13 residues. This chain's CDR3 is CASRDGTGQLRTF. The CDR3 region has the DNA TGTGCCAGCAGAGATGGGACAGGCCAGCTCCGCACCTTC.

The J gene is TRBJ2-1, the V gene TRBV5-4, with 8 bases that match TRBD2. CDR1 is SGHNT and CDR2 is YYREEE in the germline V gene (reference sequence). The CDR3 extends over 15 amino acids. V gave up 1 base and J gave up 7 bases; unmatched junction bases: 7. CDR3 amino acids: CASSLRGGRSNEQFF. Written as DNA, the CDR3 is TGTGCCAGCAGCTTGCGGGGGGGGAGATCAAATGAGCAGTTCTTC.